The source of this TCR beta chain is a study of shared clonotypes between healthy human individuals. Every subset had its genomic DNA shared out evenly among several immunoSEQ plates. DNA at about 190 ng, around 30,000 T cell genomes, went into sorted-subset replicate PCRs. Profiled with immunoSEQ multiplex PCR; TCRdb holds only in-frame clones, not every one. The table records about 1,900,000 clones, approximately 94% of them present only once. J gave up 2 bases and V 6 bases, and 5 bases lay outside the gene matches. Per the germline V gene, CDR1 is WSHSY and CDR2 is SAAADI. The CDR3 is made up of 15 amino acids. Study-wide results and caveats: In four donors, around 5% of naive CD4 clonotypes appeared in common. Owing to a small donor count, the genetic and exposure-history diversity represented was limited.

A note on this clone: No antigen is known for it.

CD8 cells classed as naive were CD45RO-negative and positively selected for CCR7, excluding terminally differentiated effector memory CD45RA+ cells. The receptor comes from a man aged 18 to 29 in good health. The sample comprised naive CD8+ T cells sorted from blood. The J gene is TRBJ2-3, the V gene TRBV10-2, with 10 positions matching TRBD2. The CDR3 sequence is CASSGLAVFTDTQYF. CDR3 in DNA: TGCGCCAGCAGCGGACTAGCGGTCTTCACAGATACGCAGTATTTT.